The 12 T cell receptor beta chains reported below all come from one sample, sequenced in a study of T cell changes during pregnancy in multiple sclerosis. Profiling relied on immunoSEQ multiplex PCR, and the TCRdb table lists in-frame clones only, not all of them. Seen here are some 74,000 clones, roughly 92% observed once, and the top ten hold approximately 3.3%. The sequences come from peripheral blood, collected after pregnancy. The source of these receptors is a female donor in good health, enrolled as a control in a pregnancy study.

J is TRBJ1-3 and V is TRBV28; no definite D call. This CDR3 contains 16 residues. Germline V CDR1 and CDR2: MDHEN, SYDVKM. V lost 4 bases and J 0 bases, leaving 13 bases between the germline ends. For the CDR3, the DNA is TGTGCCAGCAGTTCTCCGACACGCCACTCTGGAAACACCATATATTTT. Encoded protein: CASSSPTRHSGNTIYF.

The chain's CDR3 is CASSLNSYEQYF. DNA for the CDR3: TGTGCCAGCAGCCTAAATTCCTACGAGCAGTACTTC. The chain uses TRBV7-2 and TRBJ2-7; no reliable D call. V gave up 5 bases and J gave up 1 base, with 6 bases separating them. Germline V gives CDR1 SGHTA, CDR2 FQGNSA. CDR3 length: 12 amino acids.

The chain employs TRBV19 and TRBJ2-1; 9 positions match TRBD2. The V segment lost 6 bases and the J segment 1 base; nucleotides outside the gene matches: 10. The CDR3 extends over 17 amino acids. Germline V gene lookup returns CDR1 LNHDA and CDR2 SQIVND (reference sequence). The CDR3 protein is CASSPRSSGRSYNEQFF. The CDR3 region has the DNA TGTGCCAGTAGCCCTCGTAGTAGCGGGAGATCCTACAATGAGCAGTTCTTC.

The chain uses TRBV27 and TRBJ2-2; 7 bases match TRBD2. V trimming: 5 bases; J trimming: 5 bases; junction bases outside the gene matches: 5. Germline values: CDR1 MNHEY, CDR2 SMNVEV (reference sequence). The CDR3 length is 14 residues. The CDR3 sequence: CASSERGGTGELFF. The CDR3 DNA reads TGTGCCAGCAGTGAGCGGGGTGGAACCGGGGAGCTGTTTTTT.

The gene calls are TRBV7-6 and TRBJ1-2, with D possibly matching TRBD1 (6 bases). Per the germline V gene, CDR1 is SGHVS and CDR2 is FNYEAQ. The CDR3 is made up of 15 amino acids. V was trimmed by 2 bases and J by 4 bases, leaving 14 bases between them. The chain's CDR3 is CASSLSSRGVYGYTF. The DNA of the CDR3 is TGTGCCAGCAGCTTATCGAGCAGGGGCGTCTATGGCTACACCTTC.

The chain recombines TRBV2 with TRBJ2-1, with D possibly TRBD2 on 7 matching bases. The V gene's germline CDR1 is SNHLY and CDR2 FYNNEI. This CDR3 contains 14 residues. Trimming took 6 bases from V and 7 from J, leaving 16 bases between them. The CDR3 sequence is CASRKLQGGNEQFF. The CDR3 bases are TGTGCCAGCAGAAAGCTACAGGGAGGGAATGAGCAGTTCTTC.

Written as DNA, the CDR3 is TGTGCCAGCGCAGGGGGCGCCCCTGGAAACACCATATATTTT. Protein: CASAGGAPGNTIYF. This chain connects TRBV6-6 to TRBJ1-3; TRBD1 matches 8 bases. The CDR3 totals 14 residues. V lost 8 bases, J lost 2 bases, and 5 bases stayed unmatched. Germline values: CDR1 MNHNY, CDR2 SVGAGI (reference sequence).

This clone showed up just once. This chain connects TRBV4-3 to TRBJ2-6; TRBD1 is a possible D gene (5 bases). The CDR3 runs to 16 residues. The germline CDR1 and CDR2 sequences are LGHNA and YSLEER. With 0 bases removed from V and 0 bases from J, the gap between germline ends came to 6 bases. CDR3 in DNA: TGCGCCAGCAGCCAAGATGGACACTCTGGGGCCAACGTCCTGACTTTC. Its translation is CASSQDGHSGANVLTF.

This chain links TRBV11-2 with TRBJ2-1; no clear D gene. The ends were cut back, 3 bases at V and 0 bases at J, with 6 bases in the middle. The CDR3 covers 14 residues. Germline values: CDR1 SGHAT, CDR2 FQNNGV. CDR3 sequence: CASSFEASYNEQFF. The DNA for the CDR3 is TGTGCCAGCAGCTTTGAGGCCTCCTACAATGAGCAGTTCTTC.

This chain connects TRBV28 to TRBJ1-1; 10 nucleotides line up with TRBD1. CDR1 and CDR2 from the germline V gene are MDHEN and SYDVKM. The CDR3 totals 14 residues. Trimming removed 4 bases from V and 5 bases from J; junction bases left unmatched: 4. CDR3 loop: CASSWGQGITEAFF. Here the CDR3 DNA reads TGTGCCAGCAGTTGGGGACAGGGGATTACTGAAGCTTTCTTT.

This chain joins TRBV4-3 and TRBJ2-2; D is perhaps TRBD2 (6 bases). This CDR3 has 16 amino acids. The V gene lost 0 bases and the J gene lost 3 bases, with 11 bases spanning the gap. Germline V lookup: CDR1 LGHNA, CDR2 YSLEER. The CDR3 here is CASSQDYGSHTGELFF. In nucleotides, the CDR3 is TGCGCCAGCAGCCAAGATTACGGGAGTCACACCGGGGAGCTGTTTTTT.

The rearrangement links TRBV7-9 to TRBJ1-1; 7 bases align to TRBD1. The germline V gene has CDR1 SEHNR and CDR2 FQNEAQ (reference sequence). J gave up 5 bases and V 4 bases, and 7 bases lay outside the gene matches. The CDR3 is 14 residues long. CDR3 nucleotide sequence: TGTGCCAGCAGCTCGTTCACAGGGGTGACTGAAGCTTTCTTT. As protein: CASSSFTGVTEAFF. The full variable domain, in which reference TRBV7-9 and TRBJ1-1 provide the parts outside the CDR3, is DTGVSQNPRHKITKRGQNVTFRCDPISEHNRLYWYRQTLGQGPEFLTYFQNEAQLEKSRLLSDRFSAERPKGSFSTLEIQRTEQGDSAMYLCASSSFTGVTEAFFGQGTRLTVV.